This T cell receptor (beta chain) emerged from a study of human T cells and chemical hapten exposure. The CDR3 totals 13 residues. V lost 6 bases and J lost 2; bases outside the gene matches: 3. The V gene's germline CDR1 is SEHNR and CDR2 FQNEAQ (reference sequence). TCRdb redid the calling of the RACE reads with MiXCR, one entry per CDR3 protein. The profile shows around 71,000 distinct CDR3 sequences, approximately 9.4% of them singletons. This clonotype was detected many times. As for time point: patch test 1, 2 weeks after DPC sensitization. Stated treatment: therapeutic diphenylcyclopropenone sensitization with weekly scalp DPC. People who gave samples had alopecia, were 18 to 70 years old, and were suitable for DPC.

The chain is built from TRBV7-9 and TRBJ1-1; TRBD1 agrees at 7 bases. This sequence originates from a woman aged 40 to 50 with alopecia areata. Some clones in this sample may be carry-over from other donors' samples. Here the sequenced sample was whole blood, taken in connection with sensitization to the hapten diphenylcyclopropenone (DPC). The CDR3 spells CASSRQGNTEAFF. CDR3 sequence (DNA): TGTGCCAGCAGTCGACAGGGAAACACTGAAGCTTTCTTT.